Sequencing of this T cell receptor beta chain was carried out in a study of shared clonotypes between healthy human individuals. Losses at the gene ends were 4 bases for V and 7 bases for J; bases not matched to a gene: 11. CDR1 is MDHEN, CDR2 SYDVKM, per germline. This CDR3 has 18 amino acids. Overall study results and limits: Estimated richness values were generally larger in naive subsets than in memory subsets. Even with large depth, rarefaction showed that sorted-subset sequencing was incomplete.

Details on this clone: Antigen: not known.

Clones were read by immunoSEQ multiplex PCR, and TCRdb kept only the in-frame ones, dropping some. The top ten hold about 0.94% of the sample, which has around 1,100,000 clones, around three quarters seen once. This receptor was obtained from a man aged 18 to 29 in good health. Some clones in this sample may be carry-over from other donors' samples. This chain uses TRBV28 with TRBJ2-1, with 15 bases aligning to TRBD2. Sequenced material: memory CD4+ T cells from PBMCs. Subset denoted: CD45RA-negative fraction. This CDR3 reads CASSWGRTSGRAVNEQFF. The CDR3 nucleotides are TGTGCCAGCAGTTGGGGGAGGACTAGCGGGAGGGCCGTGAATGAGCAGTTCTTC.